A few counts support the clone carrying this T cell receptor (beta chain). Genes here carry mouse names. The CDR3 extends 4 residues past the end of the read, so its final part is completed from the germline J gene. The sample is drawn from a study of CD8+ T cells in alopecia areata. Sorting of pooled cutaneous lymph node cells used CD4, CD8alpha, NKG2D, NKG2ACE and other markers. The germline gives CDR1 NNHDY, CDR2 SYVADS. CDR3 size: 14 residues. Sequencing templates came from extracted RNA that was reverse transcribed into cDNA. Assay: immunoSEQ multiplex PCR; the TCRdb copy retains only in-frame clones and omits some. This sample comprises about 300,000 clones, none seen once only.

The receptor's source is a C3H/HeJ mouse with alopecia areata. The strain bears MHC haplotype H2-k. The chain employs TRBV13-3 and TRBJ2-4; 10 nucleotides agree with TRBD1. Sequenced: CD4+ T cells sorted from a lymph node. The sequenced part of the CDR3 DNA is TGTGCCAGCAGTAGGGACAGGGGAGGGAAC. This translates into CASSRDRGGN. From start to end, the CDR3 is CASSRDRGGNTLYF.